The entry below gives a single T cell receptor beta chain sequence along with its context. Its specificity is unknown. This sample was included in a study of CD8 T cells in Susac syndrome. Study results and caveats: That the number of individuals in its TCR sequencing and HLA analysis was relatively small was acknowledged by the study.

Germline CDR1 SGDLS, CDR2 YYNGEE. Trimming removed 0 bases from V and 2 bases from J, with 14 bases in between. The CDR3 has 16 residues. With random hexamers, roughly 0.45 to 1 ug RNA was reverse transcribed. Amplification of TCR beta CDR3 across 54 Vbeta and 13 Jbeta was performed with immunoSEQ multiplex PCR. One entry per CDR3 protein, called by TCRdb with MiXCR from the immunoSEQ multiplex PCR reads. The profile shows more than 150,000 distinct CDR3 sequences, 95% to 96% of them singletons. The study sequenced TCR beta in blood CD8+ and CD4+ T cells. The sample was CD8+ T cells from PBMCs. This chain connects TRBV9 to TRBJ2-5; the D is unclear. This sequence originates from a human donor with multiple sclerosis. CDR3 coding DNA: TGTGCCAGCAGCGTAGGCGAGACTCCGTGGCAAGAGACCCAGTACTTC. Protein product: CASSVGETPWQETQYF. Complete variable domain (other parts from reference TRBV9 and TRBJ2-5): DSGVTQTPKHLITATGQRVTLRCSPRSGDLSVYWYQQSLDQGLQFLIQYYNGEERAKGNILERFSAQQFPDLHSELNLSSLELGDSALYFCASSVGETPWQETQYFGPGTRLLVL.